This is a list of T cell receptor beta chains from one sample in a study of blood T cell repertoires in COVID-19. Clones were read by immunoSEQ multiplex PCR, and TCRdb kept only the in-frame ones, dropping some. The sample has 60,000 to 85,000 clones; 79% are singletons. Material for sequencing was peripheral blood. Receptors originate from a woman aged 60-70 years with acute or convalescent COVID-19. The CDR3 runs from the conserved cysteine through the conserved F or W. The D gene is left open where the match is weak. Size values are once, few and many counts, or a class for expanded clones, and some rows have none.

TRBJ2-2 - - 16 TRBV5-1 TGCGCCAGCAGCTTGAACCCACAGGGAGTAAGCGGGGAGCTGTTTTTT CASSLNPQGVSGELFF
TRBJ1-1 - - 14 TRBV7-3 TGTGCCAGCAGCTTAATAGCAGGGGACACTGAAGCTTTCTTT CASSLIAGDTEAFF
TRBJ2-1 - - 15 TRBV7-3 TGTGCCAGCAGCCGGGACTCCGCAACCCTGGGTGAGCAGTTCTTC CASSRDSATLGEQFF
TRBJ2-1 - TRBD1 10 TRBV12-3/TRBV12-4 TGTGCCAGCAGTTCCGGGACAGAGTTCTTC CASSSGTEFF
TRBJ2-1 - - 11 TRBV20-1 TGCAGTGCTAGGGGCTTAAATGAGCAGTTCTTC CSARGLNEQFF
TRBJ2-5 - - 15 TRBV6-1 TGTGCCAGCAGTGATGGGCGGCGGGTGGGAGAGACCCAGTACTTC CASSDGRRVGETQYF
TRBJ1-2 - TRBD1 12 TRBV6-5 TGTGCCAGCTGGACAGGGGACTATGGCTACACCTTC CASWTGDYGYTF
TRBJ2-7 - - 17 TRBV28 TGTGCCAGCAGTCCCCTTGGCAGGGGGGCCCATAAGGACGAGCAGTACTTC CASSPLGRGAHKDEQYF
TRBJ1-1 - - 13 TRBV11-2 TGTGCCAGCAGCCCAGGACAGAACACTGAAGCTTTCTTT CASSPGQNTEAFF
TRBJ2-3 - TRBD1 13 TRBV29-1 TGCAGCGTTGAGGACAGGGGAACAGATACGCAGTATTTT CSVEDRGTDTQYF
TRBJ2-3 - TRBD1 16 TRBV4-2 TGTGCCAGCAGCCAAGGTGTCAACAGGGGGGCCGATACGCAGTATTTT CASSQGVNRGADTQYF
TRBJ1-2 - - 14 TRBV11-1 TGTGCCAGCAGCTTAGACGGGGATAACTATGGCTACACCTTC CASSLDGDNYGYTF
TRBJ2-3 - - 14 TRBV15 TGTGCCACCAGCACGAACACAGGGTCAGATACGCAGTATTTT CATSTNTGSDTQYF
TRBJ1-1 - TRBD1 15 TRBV7-9 TGTGCCAGCAGTTCATTTCCAGGGGGCAACACTGAAGCTTTCTTT CASSSFPGGNTEAFF
TRBJ2-7 few TRBD1 15 TRBV2 TGTGCCAGCAGTCTTCCCGGGACAGGGGCCTACGAGCAGTACTTC CASSLPGTGAYEQYF
TRBJ2-7 - - 14 TRBV7-8 TGTGCCAGCAGCTTAGGGGGAGAACCCTACGAGCAGTACTTC CASSLGGEPYEQYF
TRBJ2-1 - - 11 TRBV11-2 TGTGCCAGCAGCCCCCGTTATGAGCAGTTCTTC CASSPRYEQFF
TRBJ2-4 - TRBD1 17 TRBV6-1 TGTGCCAGCAGTGAACGGGGGACAGGGGGTTCTGGAAACATTCAGTACTTC CASSERGTGGSGNIQYF
TRBJ2-3 - - 12 TRBV27 TGTGCCAGCTGGACTACCGCAGATACGCAGTATTTT CASWTTADTQYF
TRBJ1-1 - - 14 TRBV27 TGTGCCAGCAGTTTAAAGTCCGCGGACACTGAAGCTTTCTTT CASSLKSADTEAFF
TRBJ1-1 - TRBD1 11 TRBV30 TGTGCCTGCACTCCGACAGGGGAAGCTTTCTTT CACTPTGEAFF
TRBJ1-1 few TRBD1 14 TRBV3-1/TRBV3-2 TGTGCCAGCAGCCCCTCGACAGGGCCGTCTGAAGCTTTCTTT CASSPSTGPSEAFF
TRBJ2-7 - - 15 TRBV27 TGTGCCAGCAGTTTATACGGCAACAGGGACTACGAGCAGTACTTC CASSLYGNRDYEQYF
TRBJ2-1 - TRBD2 12 TRBV10-1 TGCGCCAGCAGTGGGGCGGGGGATGAGCAGTTCTTC CASSGAGDEQFF
TRBJ2-1 - TRBD1 16 TRBV7-9 TGTGCCAGCAGTCCAACGACCGGGACAGGGGGCTATGAGCAGTTCTTC CASSPTTGTGGYEQFF
TRBJ2-5 - TRBD2 17 TRBV7-2 TGTGCCAGCAGCTTAGCGTTTGCGGGGGGGAGCCAAGAGACCCAGTACTTC CASSLAFAGGSQETQYF
TRBJ2-2 - TRBD1 15 TRBV5-1 TGCGCCAGCAGCTTGGATGGACAGGGGGACGGGGAGCTGTTTTTT CASSLDGQGDGELFF
TRBJ2-1 - TRBD2 15 TRBV28 TGTGCCAGCACCCCCGGGGGGGCCTCCTACAATGAGCAGTTCTTC CASTPGGASYNEQFF
TRBJ1-2 - TRBD1 13 TRBV27 TGTGCCAGCAGTGGACAGGGGGCGACGGGCTACACCTTC CASSGQGATGYTF
TRBJ2-3 - TRBD1 13 TRBV6-5 TGTGCCAGCGCCCGAGACAGGGGTCATACGCAGTATTTT CASARDRGHTQYF
TRBJ2-2 - - 13 TRBV5-5 TGTACCAGCAGCTTCGTGAACACCGGGGAGCTGTTTTTT CTSSFVNTGELFF
TRBJ2-3 - TRBD2 14 TRBV30 TGTGCCTGGAGTGTACGGGGGGGCACAGATACGCAGTATTTT CAWSVRGGTDTQYF
TRBJ1-2 few TRBD1 14 TRBV10-2 TGCGCCAGCGGTTCTCTGGACAGGTTCTATGGCTACACCTTC CASGSLDRFYGYTF
TRBJ2-3 many - 15 TRBV9 TGTGCCAGCAGCGTAGTGGGCGACGGCACAGATACGCAGTATTTT CASSVVGDGTDTQYF
TRBJ2-5 - TRBD1 15 TRBV9 TGTGCCAGCAGCCCCGATACAGGGGTAAAAGAGACCCAGTACTTC CASSPDTGVKETQYF
TRBJ2-3 - - 12 TRBV7-3 TGTGCCAGCAGCCAAACAGGGGATACGCAGTATTTT CASSQTGDTQYF
TRBJ2-7 once - 15 TRBV18 TGTGCCAGCTCACCCTCCTCGGGCAGGGTCCACGAGCAGTACTTC CASSPSSGRVHEQYF
TRBJ2-2 once TRBD1 16 TRBV7-2 TGTGCCAGCTCGAAGTGGGACAGGGCGAACACCGGGGAGCTGTTTTTT CASSKWDRANTGELFF
TRBJ2-3 - - 15 TRBV7-2 TGTGCCAGCAGTCCGAAGAGGCGGGCCGGAGATACGCAGTATTTT CASSPKRRAGDTQYF
TRBJ2-3 few TRBD1 16 TRBV6-5 TGTGCCAGCAGTTCGAACCGGGACAGGGTCCCAGATACGCAGTATTTT CASSSNRDRVPDTQYF
TRBJ2-5 - - 13 TRBV6-5 TGTGCCAGCAGTTCCCCCGTCGGGGAGACCCAGTACTTC CASSSPVGETQYF
TRBJ2-7 - - 13 TRBV5-1 TGCGCCAGCAGCCGGCGTGGGGCGGACGAGCAGTACTTC CASSRRGADEQYF
TRBJ1-2 - TRBD1 14 TRBV5-4 TGTGCCAGCAGCTTGGAGGGACAGGGCTATGGCTACACCTTC CASSLEGQGYGYTF
TRBJ2-1 - TRBD2 17 TRBV27 TGTGCCAGCAGTTCCCCTGCGGGACTAGCGGGACCCAATGAGCAGTTCTTC CASSSPAGLAGPNEQFF
TRBJ1-3 - - 15 TRBV2 TGTGCCAGCAGTCAGGGCCCGATCTCTGGAAACACCATATATTTT CASSQGPISGNTIYF
TRBJ1-2 - TRBD1 14 TRBV7-2 TGTGCCAGCAGCCAGACAGGGTCCCAGTATGGCTACACCTTC CASSQTGSQYGYTF
TRBJ2-7 - TRBD1 16 TRBV19 TGTGCCAGTAGTATATACGGGACAGGGAGGTCCCACGAGCAGTACTTC CASSIYGTGRSHEQYF
TRBJ1-1 - - 14 TRBV3-1/TRBV3-2 TGTGCCAGCAGTTCCGGCGGAGGCCAGACTGAAGCTTTCTTT CASSSGGGQTEAFF
TRBJ1-5 - - 14 TRBV10-3 TGTGCCAACTCCCCGGACATCGGACGTCAGCCCCAGCATTTT CANSPDIGRQPQHF
TRBJ1-5 few TRBD1 13 TRBV10-1 TGCGCCACTTCGACAGGGGGCAATCAGCCCCAGCATTTT CATSTGGNQPQHF